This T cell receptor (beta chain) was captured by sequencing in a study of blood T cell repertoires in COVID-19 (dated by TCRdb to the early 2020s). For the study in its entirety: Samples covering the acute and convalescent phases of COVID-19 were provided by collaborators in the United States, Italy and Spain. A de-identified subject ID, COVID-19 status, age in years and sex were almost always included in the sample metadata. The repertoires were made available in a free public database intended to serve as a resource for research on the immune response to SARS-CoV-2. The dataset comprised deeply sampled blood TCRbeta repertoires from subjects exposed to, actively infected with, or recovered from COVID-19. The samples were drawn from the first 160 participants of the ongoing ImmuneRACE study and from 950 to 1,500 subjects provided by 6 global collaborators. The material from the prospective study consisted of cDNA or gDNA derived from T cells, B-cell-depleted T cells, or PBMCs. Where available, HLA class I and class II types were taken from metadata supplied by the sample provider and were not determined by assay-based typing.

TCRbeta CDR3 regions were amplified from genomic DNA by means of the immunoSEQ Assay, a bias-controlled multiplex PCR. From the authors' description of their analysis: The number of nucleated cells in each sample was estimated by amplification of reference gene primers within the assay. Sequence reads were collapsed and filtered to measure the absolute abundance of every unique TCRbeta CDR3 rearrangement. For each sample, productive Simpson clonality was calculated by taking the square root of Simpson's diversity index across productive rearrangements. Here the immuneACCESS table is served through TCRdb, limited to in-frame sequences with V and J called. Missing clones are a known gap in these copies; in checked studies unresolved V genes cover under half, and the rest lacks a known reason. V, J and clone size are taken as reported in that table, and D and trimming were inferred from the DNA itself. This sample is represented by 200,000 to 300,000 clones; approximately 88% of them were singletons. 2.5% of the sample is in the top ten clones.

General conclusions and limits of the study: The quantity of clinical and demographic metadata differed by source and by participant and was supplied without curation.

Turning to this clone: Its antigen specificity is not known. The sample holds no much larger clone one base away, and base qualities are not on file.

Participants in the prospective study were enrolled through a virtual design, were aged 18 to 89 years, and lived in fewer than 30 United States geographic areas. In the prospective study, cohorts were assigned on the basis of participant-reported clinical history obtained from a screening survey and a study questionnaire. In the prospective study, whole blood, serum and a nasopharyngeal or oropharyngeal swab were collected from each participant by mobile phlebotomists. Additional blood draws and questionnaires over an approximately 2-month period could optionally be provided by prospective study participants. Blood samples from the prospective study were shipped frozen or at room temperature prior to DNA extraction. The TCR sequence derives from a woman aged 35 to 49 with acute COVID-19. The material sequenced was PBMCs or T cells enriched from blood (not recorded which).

For the CDR3, the sequence is CASSEGSTGKFF. Here is the DNA: TGTGCCAGCAGTGAAGGTTCTACAGGGAAGTTTTTT. Recombination linked TRBV25-1 to TRBJ1-4; TRBD1 is possibly the D segment (6 matching bases). V lost 2 bases and J lost 16 bases; the stretch between them is 14 bases long. Based on the germline V gene, the CDR1 and CDR2 sequences are MGHDK and SYGVNS. CDR3 length: 12 amino acids, cysteine to phenylalanine. Only the CDR3 DNA stays, 36 bases, in frame from base 1.